These T cell receptor beta chains were read from a single sample in a study of blood T cell repertoires in COVID-19. Profiled with immunoSEQ multiplex PCR; TCRdb holds only in-frame clones, not every one. The data contain around 150,000 clones, about 80% of them singletons. The material sequenced was PBMCs or T cells enriched from blood (not recorded which). The source is a woman in her sixties or seventies who had recovered from COVID-19. Both conserved end residues are part of each CDR3.

TRBJ2-6,TRBV7-3,CASSIRDRDVHGANVLTF
TRBJ1-6,TRBV19,CASAGSYNSPLHF
TRBJ1-5,TRBV19,CASSIGGGSNQPQHF
TRBJ2-3,TRBV29-1,CSVSKPAEDTQYF
TRBJ1-1,TRBV7-2,CASRKGATNTEAFF
TRBJ2-2,TRBV2,CASSVGFYTGELFF
TRBJ1-2,TRBV18,CASSPQPRTANYGYTF
TRBJ1-2,TRBV12-3/TRBV12-4,CASSLAGGGYTF
TRBJ2-5,TRBV6-7,CASSRSGSETQYF
TRBJ1-2,TRBV9,CASSGGQTGVGYGYTF
TRBJ1-3,TRBV19,CASRRDSPGNTIYF
TRBJ2-2,TRBV9,CASSETGEPGELFF
TRBJ2-1,TRBV9,CASSAPSGGFEQFF
TRBJ2-7,TRBV15,CATSRGGPEQYF
TRBJ1-5,TRBV2,CATRGDGGHQPQHF
TRBJ1-5,TRBV11-3,CASSEWLGQLDNQPQHF
TRBJ2-7,TRBV18,CASSPSRDGTYEQYF
TRBJ2-7,TRBV5-6,CASSLAGGPSYEQYF
TRBJ1-4,TRBV29-1,CSVEEAGGEKLFF
TRBJ2-3,TRBV5-4,CASSPPQPGADTQYF
TRBJ1-2,TRBV4-1,CASSLFDTGYGYTF
TRBJ2-2,TRBV7-3,CASSLLGENTGELFF
TRBJ2-7,TRBV29-1,CSVGQGRREQYF
TRBJ1-1,TRBV29-1,CSVDPGMNTEAFF
TRBJ2-5,TRBV5-1,CASSLRPGGYQETQYF
TRBJ1-2,TRBV9,CASSVEASPYGYTF
TRBJ2-7,TRBV6-5,CASSYGTGEYEQYF
TRBJ1-2,TRBV3-1/TRBV3-2,CASSQADRGDYGYTF
TRBJ2-7,TRBV28,CASTRTGSEYEQYF
TRBJ1-4,TRBV9,CASSVAEGGSEKLFF
TRBJ2-1,TRBV7-9,CASSLVGTSGANNEQFF
TRBJ2-7,TRBV15,CATSSERGGTYEQYF
TRBJ2-3,TRBV5-4,CASRSPTGVDTQYF
TRBJ1-1,TRBV30,CAWRKIQAPNTEAFF
TRBJ2-7,TRBV18,CASSPTSGSYEQYF
TRBJ2-7,TRBV29-1,CSAVSDEQYF
TRBJ1-1,TRBV10-2,CASSWEATEAFF
TRBJ2-5,TRBV15,CATSSFQETQYF
TRBJ2-1,TRBV5-4,CASSNSGGQYNEQFF
TRBJ2-7,TRBV5-6,CASSLFSYEQYF
TRBJ1-1,TRBV6-5,CASTYGQADTEAFF
TRBJ2-7,TRBV10-2,CASSESGQGTYEQYF
TRBJ1-1,TRBV24-1,CATSDQGKGAFF
TRBJ2-3,TRBV15,CATSEHTSRSTDTQYF
TRBJ1-2,TRBV30,CAWSRDRPLGYTF
TRBJ2-5,TRBV6-5,CASRTSGGQETQYF
TRBJ1-4,TRBV2,CASMGPGQNEKLFF
TRBJ2-7,TRBV12-5,CASAPGQGARYEQYF
TRBJ2-5,TRBV10-2,CASSGGWLAGEETQYF
TRBJ2-2,TRBV30,CAWRSGGLGELFF
TRBJ1-2,TRBV5-6,CASSWTGLVSGYTF
TRBJ2-5,TRBV6-5,CASSHGTGKETQYF
TRBJ2-5,TRBV5-1,CASSLDSPQQETQYF
TRBJ2-3,TRBV5-1,CASGQGAFRSTDTQYF